These T cell receptor beta chains were read from a single sample in a study of T-cell memory formation after mild COVID-19. TCRdb reprocessed the 5' RACE reads via MiXCR and lists one record per CDR3 protein. The data hold 450,000 to 650,000 distinct CDR3 sequences, with around 21% observed a single time. Sample: PBMCs or a T cell subset sorted from them (not recorded which). These receptors all come from an adult woman who had mild COVID-19 (a few samples of this study predate the infection). Cell type and time point are not known. CDR3s include the opening cysteine and the closing phenylalanine or tryptophan. D genes are given only for firm matches. The listing skips clone size in some rows; elsewhere it reads once, few, many or a size class.

J,V,D,size,DNA,CDR3
TRBJ2-3,TRBV7-8,.,.,TGTGCCAGCAGCCCCACAGCAGGGATGTACACAGATACGCAGTATTTT,CASSPTAGMYTDTQYF
TRBJ1-6,TRBV25-1,.,.,TGTGCCAGCAGTAGGACAAAGGGCGTTGGGGGATCACCCCTCCACTTT,CASSRTKGVGGSPLHF
TRBJ1-5,TRBV4-1,.,.,TGCGCCAGCAGCCAAGAAGGGAGGGGACAGCCCCAGCATTTT,CASSQEGRGQPQHF
TRBJ2-1,TRBV7-2,.,.,TGTGCCAGCAGCTTAGCGCGCACAGGGAGGGATGAGCAGTTCTTC,CASSLARTGRDEQFF
TRBJ2-7,TRBV5-1,TRBD2,.,TGCGCCAGCAGATCCACTAGCGGGGGCCTCTACGAGCAGTACTTC,CASRSTSGGLYEQYF
TRBJ1-1,TRBV15,TRBD1,.,TGTGCCACCAGATTTGGGGCCCAGGGGGCATGGGCTGAAGCTTTCTTT,CATRFGAQGAWAEAFF
TRBJ2-1,TRBV12-3/TRBV12-4,.,few,TGTGCCAGCAGGTCGAAGGTGAATGAGCAGTTCTTC,CASRSKVNEQFF
TRBJ1-2,TRBV12-3/TRBV12-4,TRBD1,few,TGTGCCAGCACAGGGGGCGAGTTCTATGGCTACACCTTC,CASTGGEFYGYTF
TRBJ2-5,TRBV5-1,.,.,TGCGCCAGCACCCACCCTTCGGCTCTCGAGACCCAGTACTTC,CASTHPSALETQYF
TRBJ2-7,TRBV18,.,.,TGTGCCAGCTCACCAATACAGCGCGAGCAGTACTTC,CASSPIQREQYF
TRBJ2-2,TRBV11-2,TRBD1,.,TGTGCCAGCAGATATCCGGGACAGGGGAAAACCGGGGAGCTGTTTTTT,CASRYPGQGKTGELFF
TRBJ2-7,TRBV7-2,.,.,TGTGCCAGCACCCCAGCGGCGTTAATGCACGAGCAGTACTTC,CASTPAALMHEQYF
TRBJ1-1,TRBV5-1,.,few,TGCGCCAGCAGCTTGGAGCCCCAGGGCCTACTTTCCACTGAAGCTTTCTTT,CASSLEPQGLLSTEAFF
TRBJ2-3,TRBV5-1,.,.,TGCGCCAGCAGCTTGGAATGGCGGGGCACAGATACGCAGTATTTT,CASSLEWRGTDTQYF
TRBJ2-1,TRBV24-1,.,few,TGTGCCACCAGTGACCCTCCTAAGGGCGACAATGAGCAGTTCTTC,CATSDPPKGDNEQFF
TRBJ2-3,TRBV29-1,.,.,TGCAGCGTTGTAGGGTCGAATACGCAGTATTTT,CSVVGSNTQYF
TRBJ1-6,TRBV4-1,TRBD1,.,TGCGCCAGCAGCCACCCGCAGGGGGCGGATAATTCACCCCTCCACTTT,CASSHPQGADNSPLHF